This T cell receptor beta chain is drawn from a study of blood T cell repertoires in COVID-19. Study background: There were acute and convalescent COVID-19 samples, and they came from the United States, Italy and Spain.

Libraries were prepared by immunoSEQ multiplex PCR; TCRdb keeps only in-frame clonotypes and omits some of them. In the table there are around 130,000 clones, about 81% of which are singletons. The trim removed 1 base at V and 8 bases at J, leaving 5 bases unmatched. CDR3 length: 14 residues. Germline V gives CDR1 GTSNPN, CDR2 SVGIG (reference sequence). This sequence was found in a man aged 35-49 years with acute COVID-19. This chain connects TRBV30 to TRBJ1-6, with TRBD1 matching over 7 bases. Sequenced input: PBMCs or T cells enriched from blood (not recorded which). CDR3 bases: TGTGCCTGGAGTGAGGGGGCCGGTGATTCACCCCTCCACTTT. Residues: CAWSEGAGDSPLHF. Filled out from reference TRBV30 and TRBJ1-6, the complete variable domain reads SQTIHQWPATLVQPVGSPLSLECTVEGTSNPNLYWYRQAAGRGLQLLFYSVGIGQISSEVPQNLSASRPQDRQFILSSKKLLLSDSGFYLCAWSEGAGDSPLHFGNGTRLTVT.